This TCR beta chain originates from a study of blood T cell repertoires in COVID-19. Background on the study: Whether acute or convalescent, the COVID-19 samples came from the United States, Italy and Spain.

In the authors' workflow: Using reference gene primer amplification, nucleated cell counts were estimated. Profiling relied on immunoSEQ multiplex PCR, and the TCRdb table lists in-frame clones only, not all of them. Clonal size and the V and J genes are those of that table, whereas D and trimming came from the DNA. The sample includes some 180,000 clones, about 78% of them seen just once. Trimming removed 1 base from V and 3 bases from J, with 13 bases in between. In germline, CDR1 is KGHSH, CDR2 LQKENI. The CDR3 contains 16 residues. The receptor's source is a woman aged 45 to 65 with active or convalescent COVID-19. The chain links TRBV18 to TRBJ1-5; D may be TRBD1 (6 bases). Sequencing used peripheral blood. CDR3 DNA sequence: TGTGCCAGCTCACCACGACGCGACAGGAACAATCAGCCCCAGCATTTT. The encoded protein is CASSPRRDRNNQPQHF.